This T cell receptor (beta chain) was identified during a study of identical twins. Points from the study as a whole: The study reached conclusions through statistical analysis that was cross-sectional, not following the same donors. Models predicted less out-of-frame TCR alpha sharing in monozygotic twins than was found.

TCRdb used MiXCR to reprocess the 5' RACE reads, holding one entry per CDR3 protein. The profile covers 250,000 to 350,000 distinct CDR3 sequences, with around 9.7% appearing a single time and around 7.1% taken by the ten largest. The CDR3 is 14 residues long. The germline V and J ends were trimmed by 1 base and 2 bases, with 6 bases remaining between them. The germline CDR1 and CDR2 sequences are LNHDA and SQIVND (reference sequence). The donors were all healthy and Caucasian. This clonotype was seen at least ten times. Its antigen is not known. This sample was also put to use in a study of yellow fever vaccine responses in identical twins.

The chain joins TRBV19 to TRBJ2-1; D is unresolved. The sequence derives from a woman younger than 35 in good health. Sequencing used CD8+ T cells sorted from blood. CDR3 nucleotide sequence: TGTGCCAGTAGTATAGTATCGGCCTACAATGAGCAGTTCTTC. Translating it yields CASSIVSAYNEQFF.